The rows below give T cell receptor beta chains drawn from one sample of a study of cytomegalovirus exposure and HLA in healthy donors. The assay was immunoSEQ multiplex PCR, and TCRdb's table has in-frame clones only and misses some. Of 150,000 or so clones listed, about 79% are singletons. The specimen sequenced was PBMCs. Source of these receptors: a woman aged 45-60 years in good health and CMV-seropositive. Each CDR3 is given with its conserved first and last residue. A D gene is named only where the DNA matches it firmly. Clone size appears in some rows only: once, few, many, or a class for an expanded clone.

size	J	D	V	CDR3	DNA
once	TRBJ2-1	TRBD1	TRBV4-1	CASSPTGSSYNEQFF	TGCGCCAGCAGCCCGACAGGGAGCTCCTACAATGAGCAGTTCTTC
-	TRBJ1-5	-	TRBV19	CASSIAGGRGNQPQHF	TGTGCCAGTAGTATAGCCGGGGGTCGGGGCAATCAGCCCCAGCATTTT
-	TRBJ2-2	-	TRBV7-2	CASSPYRVNTGELFF	TGTGCCAGCAGCCCATACAGGGTTAACACCGGGGAGCTGTTTTTT
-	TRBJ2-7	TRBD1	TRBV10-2	CASRETGAAYPYEQYF	TGCGCCAGCAGAGAGACAGGGGCCGCCTACCCCTACGAGCAGTACTTC
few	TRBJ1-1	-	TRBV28	CATVQGGRAEAFF	TGTGCCACGGTACAGGGCGGGAGGGCTGAAGCTTTCTTT
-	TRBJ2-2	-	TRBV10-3	CAISEFPVETGELFF	TGTGCCATCAGTGAGTTCCCCGTTGAGACCGGGGAGCTGTTTTTT
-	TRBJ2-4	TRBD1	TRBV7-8	CASSLDSGTGRIQYF	TGTGCCAGCAGCTTAGACTCCGGGACAGGGCGCATTCAGTACTTC
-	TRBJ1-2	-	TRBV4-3	CASSQDLALGYGYTF	TGCGCCAGCAGCCAAGATTTGGCCCTTGGCTATGGCTACACCTTC
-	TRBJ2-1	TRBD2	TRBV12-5	CASGLGGSWSSEQFF	TGTGCTAGTGGTTTGGGCGGGAGTTGGTCGAGTGAGCAGTTCTTC
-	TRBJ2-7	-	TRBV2	CASGFGPFYYEQYF	TGTGCCAGCGGATTTGGGCCCTTTTATTACGAGCAGTACTTC
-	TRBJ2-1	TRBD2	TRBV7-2	CASSPAGVNYNEQFF	TGTGCCAGCAGCCCCGCGGGAGTCAACTACAATGAGCAGTTCTTC
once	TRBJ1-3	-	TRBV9	CASSVDGLSGNTIYF	TGTGCCAGCAGCGTAGATGGCCTCTCTGGAAACACCATATATTTT
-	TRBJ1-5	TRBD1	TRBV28	CASSARGQGDKPQHF	TGTGCCAGCAGTGCCCGCGGGCAGGGGGATAAGCCCCAGCATTTT
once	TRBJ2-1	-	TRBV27	CASSWVQGAYNEQFF	TGTGCCAGCAGTTGGGTACAGGGTGCATACAATGAGCAGTTCTTC
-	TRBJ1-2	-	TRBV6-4	CASSEPGFGYTF	TGTGCCAGCAGCGAGCCAGGGTTTGGCTACACCTTC
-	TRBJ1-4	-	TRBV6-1	CASSTPATGEKLFF	TGTGCCAGCAGTACGCCGGCAACGGGTGAAAAACTGTTTTTT
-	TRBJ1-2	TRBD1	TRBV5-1	CASSLGGQAAYGYTF	TGCGCCAGCAGCTTGGGGGGACAGGCTGCCTATGGCTACACCTTC
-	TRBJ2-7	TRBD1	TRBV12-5	CASGLGDRGHEQYF	TGTGCTAGTGGTTTGGGGGACAGGGGCCACGAGCAGTACTTC
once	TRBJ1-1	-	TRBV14	CASSQDSSRVYTEAFF	TGTGCCAGCAGCCAAGATTCGAGCAGGGTCTACACTGAAGCTTTCTTT
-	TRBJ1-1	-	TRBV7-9	CASSLDGGTEAFF	TGTGCCAGCAGCTTAGACGGGGGAACTGAAGCTTTCTTT
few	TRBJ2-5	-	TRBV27	CASSTNRAQETQYF	TGTGCCAGCAGTACCAACAGGGCCCAAGAGACCCAGTACTTC
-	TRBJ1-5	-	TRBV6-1	CASSDQRYQPQHF	TGTGCCAGCAGTGATCAGCGGTATCAGCCCCAGCATTTT